These 5 T cell receptor beta chains share one sample of origin, sequenced in a study of T cells in Graves' hyperthyroidism and ophthalmopathy. Authors of the study amplified TCR beta CDR3 regions from RNA transcripts. With the HTBI primer set, the TCR CDR3 went through a first round of RT-PCR. TCRdb recomputed calls from the multiplex PCR reads with MiXCR, one row per CDR3 protein. The sample includes 530,000 or so distinct CDR3 sequences, under 60% of them seen just once. The sequenced material came from peripheral blood or thyroid tissue (not recorded which). These receptors were obtained from a young woman with Graves' hyperthyroidism.

There are many counts of this clonotype. CDR3 protein: CASSVGGSNQPQHF. The CDR3 DNA reads TGTGCCAGCAGCGTAGGGGGGAGCAATCAGCCCCAGCATTTT. J is TRBJ1-5 and V is TRBV9; perhaps TRBD1 as D (5 bases). CDR3 length: 14 amino acids. From germline, CDR1 is SGDLS and CDR2 YYNGEE. The V gene lost 0 bases and the J gene lost 1 base, with 5 bases spanning the gap. The whole variable domain, filled in from reference TRBV9 and TRBJ1-5, reads DSGVTQTPKHLITATGQRVTLRCSPRSGDLSVYWYQQSLDQGLQFLIQYYNGEERAKGNILERFSAQQFPDLHSELNLSSLELGDSALYFCASSVGGSNQPQHFGDGTRLSIL.

The rearrangement links TRBV24-1 to TRBJ1-5; D might be TRBD1 (5 bases). Trimming removed 9 bases from V and 5 bases from J, with 19 bases in between. The CDR3 runs to 15 residues. CDR1 and CDR2 from the germline V gene are KGHDR and SFDVKD. The CDR3 DNA is TGTGCCACCGGGTCGGGACTTTCTGCGGATCAGCCCCAGCATTTT. Translating gives CATGSGLSADQPQHF.

The chain is built from TRBV7-2 and TRBJ2-5, with 7 bases lining up with TRBD2. Germline V lookup: CDR1 SGHTA, CDR2 FQGNSA. The CDR3 covers 14 residues. V was pared by 8 bases and J by 5 bases, with 11 bases of the junction left unmatched. CDR3 protein: CASGGGSEEETQYF. CDR3 nucleotides: TGTGCCAGCGGCGGGGGTAGCGAGGAGGAGACCCAGTACTTC. Complete variable domain (other parts from reference TRBV7-2 and TRBJ2-5): GAGVSQSPSNKVTEKGKDVELRCDPISGHTALYWYRQSLGQGLEFLIYFQGNSAPDKSGLPSDRFSAERTGGSVSTLTIQRTQQEDSAVYLCASGGGSEEETQYFGPGTRLLVL.

This clonotype showed up many times. The rearrangement uses TRBV6-1 and TRBJ1-1; D unresolved. This CDR3 spans 12 amino acids. V lost 4 bases to trimming and J lost 8 bases, with 11 bases between them. Germline V CDR1 and CDR2: MNHNS, SASEGT. For the CDR3, the DNA is TGTGCCAGCAGTGGTAGGAGGAGAGAAGCTTTCTTT. It yields the protein CASSGRRREAFF.

J is TRBJ2-1 and V is TRBV20-1; D remains ambiguous. The germline V and J ends were trimmed by 0 bases and 2 bases, with 11 bases remaining between them. CDR1 and CDR2 (germline): DFQATT, SNEGSKA (reference sequence). The CDR3 is 15 residues long. The CDR3 nucleotides read TGCAGTGCTAGAGATGGAGCGAACCCCTACAATGAGCAGTTCTTC. Its protein is CSARDGANPYNEQFF.